This is a list of T cell receptor beta chains from one sample in a study of blood T cell repertoires in COVID-19. Method: immunoSEQ multiplex PCR; TCRdb's copy keeps in-frame clones and lacks some. The repertoire holds hundreds of thousands of clones, with approximately 86% as singletons. The sequenced sample consisted of peripheral blood. Receptor source: a woman aged 25 to 39 with COVID-19, enrolled during active disease. CDR3s include the opening cysteine and the closing phenylalanine or tryptophan. The D gene is left open where the match is weak. Clone sizes are given selectively: once, few, many, or a class where the clone is expanded.

v_gene: TRBV5-4
j_gene: TRBJ2-7
d_gene: NA
abundance: NA
CDR3aa: CASSLGGGVWTSEQYF
CDR3nt: TGTGCCAGCAGCTTGGGTGGAGGGGTATGGACGAGTGAGCAGTACTTC

v_gene: TRBV10-3
j_gene: TRBJ1-2
d_gene: NA
abundance: NA
CDR3aa: CAIGEVVSGYTF
CDR3nt: TGTGCCATCGGGGAGGTTGTGAGCGGCTACACCTTC

v_gene: TRBV7-7
j_gene: TRBJ2-5
d_gene: TRBD2
abundance: NA
CDR3aa: CASSLGSGGNQETQYF
CDR3nt: TGTGCCAGCAGCCTGGGCAGCGGGGGGAACCAAGAGACCCAGTACTTC

v_gene: TRBV28
j_gene: TRBJ2-1
d_gene: TRBD1
abundance: NA
CDR3aa: CASSLTGQGHNEQFF
CDR3nt: TGTGCCAGCAGTTTGACGGGACAGGGACACAATGAGCAGTTCTTC

v_gene: TRBV7-2
j_gene: TRBJ1-2
d_gene: TRBD1
abundance: NA
CDR3aa: CASSLVIGTGRYGYTF
CDR3nt: TGTGCCAGCAGCTTAGTCATCGGGACAGGTCGCTATGGCTACACCTTC

v_gene: TRBV29-1
j_gene: TRBJ2-3
d_gene: NA
abundance: NA
CDR3aa: CSSGTTSSTDTQYF
CDR3nt: TGCAGCTCGGGAACGACTAGTTCCACAGATACGCAGTATTTT

v_gene: TRBV19
j_gene: TRBJ1-2
d_gene: TRBD1
abundance: NA
CDR3aa: CASSIGGTGTGYTF
CDR3nt: TGTGCCAGTAGTATAGGTGGGACAGGGACAGGCTACACCTTC

v_gene: TRBV19
j_gene: TRBJ2-3
d_gene: NA
abundance: NA
CDR3aa: CASSIRASTDTQYF
CDR3nt: TGTGCCAGTAGTATTAGAGCTAGCACAGATACGCAGTATTTT

v_gene: TRBV5-5
j_gene: TRBJ1-2
d_gene: NA
abundance: NA
CDR3aa: CASSQGRGVSIGYTF
CDR3nt: TGTGCCAGCAGCCAAGGGAGGGGGGTCTCGATTGGCTACACCTTC

v_gene: TRBV29-1
j_gene: TRBJ2-1
d_gene: NA
abundance: NA
CDR3aa: CSVEFFGPYNEQFF
CDR3nt: TGCAGCGTTGAGTTTTTCGGTCCCTACAATGAGCAGTTCTTC

v_gene: TRBV20-1
j_gene: TRBJ2-4
d_gene: NA
abundance: NA
CDR3aa: CSASGGGGNIQYF
CDR3nt: TGCAGTGCTAGTGGGGGAGGGGGAAACATTCAGTACTTC

v_gene: TRBV13
j_gene: TRBJ1-1
d_gene: NA
abundance: NA
CDR3aa: CASRPRWAGLNTEAFF
CDR3nt: TGTGCCAGCAGGCCCCGATGGGCCGGTCTGAACACTGAAGCTTTCTTT

v_gene: TRBV15
j_gene: TRBJ2-2
d_gene: TRBD2
abundance: NA
CDR3aa: CATSRGLAGNTGELFF
CDR3nt: TGTGCCACCAGCAGAGGACTAGCGGGGAACACCGGGGAGCTGTTTTTT

v_gene: TRBV19
j_gene: TRBJ1-1
d_gene: TRBD1
abundance: NA
CDR3aa: CASSPGQGNGGSTEAFF
CDR3nt: TGTGCCAGTAGCCCGGGACAGGGGAATGGTGGGAGCACTGAAGCTTTCTTT

v_gene: TRBV19
j_gene: TRBJ1-1
d_gene: NA
abundance: NA
CDR3aa: CASSYMNTEAFF
CDR3nt: TGTGCCAGTAGTTACATGAACACTGAAGCTTTCTTT

v_gene: TRBV2
j_gene: TRBJ2-2
d_gene: NA
abundance: NA
CDR3aa: CASSGQTGELFF
CDR3nt: TGTGCCAGCAGTGGACAAACCGGGGAGCTGTTTTTT

v_gene: TRBV6-6
j_gene: TRBJ1-5
d_gene: TRBD1
abundance: NA
CDR3aa: CASSYPDRGLAQHF
CDR3nt: TGTGCCAGCAGTTACCCCGACAGGGGCCTAGCCCAGCATTTT

v_gene: TRBV6-5
j_gene: TRBJ2-4
d_gene: TRBD1
abundance: NA
CDR3aa: CASSYSPGGLDIQYF
CDR3nt: TGTGCCAGCAGTTACTCTCCAGGGGGCTTGGACATTCAGTACTTC

v_gene: TRBV9
j_gene: TRBJ2-1
d_gene: NA
abundance: NA
CDR3aa: CASSVGGSIDEQFF
CDR3nt: TGTGCCAGCAGCGTAGGAGGGAGTATAGATGAGCAGTTCTTC

v_gene: TRBV24-1
j_gene: TRBJ2-2
d_gene: NA
abundance: NA
CDR3aa: CATAVRGPNTGELFF
CDR3nt: TGTGCCACCGCAGTTCGAGGCCCCAACACCGGGGAGCTGTTTTTT

v_gene: TRBV7-9
j_gene: TRBJ2-5
d_gene: TRBD1
abundance: NA
CDR3aa: CASSSTKTGVGETQYF
CDR3nt: TGTGCCAGCAGCTCTACCAAGACAGGGGTTGGAGAGACCCAGTACTTC

v_gene: TRBV30
j_gene: TRBJ2-3
d_gene: NA
abundance: NA
CDR3aa: CAWSAGGDTQYF
CDR3nt: TGTGCCTGGAGTGCAGGGGGGGATACGCAGTATTTT

v_gene: TRBV6-2/TRBV6-3
j_gene: TRBJ2-7
d_gene: NA
abundance: NA
CDR3aa: CASSYSSLREQYF
CDR3nt: TGTGCCAGCAGTTACTCGAGTCTCCGGGAGCAGTACTTC

v_gene: TRBV4-1
j_gene: TRBJ1-3
d_gene: TRBD1
abundance: NA
CDR3aa: CASSQARLRDRGASNTGNTIYF
CDR3nt: TGCGCCAGCAGCCAAGCCAGACTCCGGGACAGGGGGGCCAGCAATACTGGAAACACCATATATTTT

v_gene: TRBV19
j_gene: TRBJ2-3
d_gene: TRBD1
abundance: NA
CDR3aa: CATQPDRSTDTQYF
CDR3nt: TGTGCCACTCAGCCGGACAGGTCCACAGATACGCAGTATTTT

v_gene: TRBV6-2/TRBV6-3
j_gene: TRBJ2-3
d_gene: TRBD2
abundance: once
CDR3aa: CASSYDRAGSTDTQYF
CDR3nt: TGTGCCAGCAGTTACGACCGAGCGGGAAGCACAGATACGCAGTATTTT

v_gene: TRBV18
j_gene: TRBJ2-2
d_gene: TRBD2
abundance: once
CDR3aa: CASSPGGGSLLVGELFF
CDR3nt: TGTGCCAGCTCACCAGGAGGCGGGAGTCTTTTAGTAGGGGAGCTGTTTTTT

v_gene: TRBV5-1
j_gene: TRBJ2-1
d_gene: NA
abundance: NA
CDR3aa: CASSSSEPYNEQFF
CDR3nt: TGCGCCAGCAGCTCTAGCGAGCCCTACAATGAGCAGTTCTTC

v_gene: TRBV11-2
j_gene: TRBJ1-3
d_gene: NA
abundance: few
CDR3aa: CASSPGAIGNTIYF
CDR3nt: TGTGCCAGCAGCCCAGGGGCGATTGGAAACACCATATATTTT

v_gene: TRBV5-6
j_gene: TRBJ2-6
d_gene: NA
abundance: NA
CDR3aa: CASSFTGSGANVLTF
CDR3nt: TGTGCCAGCAGCTTTACAGGGTCTGGGGCCAACGTCCTGACTTTC

v_gene: TRBV2
j_gene: TRBJ2-7
d_gene: TRBD1
abundance: NA
CDR3aa: CASIPRTGGYEQYF
CDR3nt: TGTGCCAGCATCCCCCGGACAGGGGGATACGAGCAGTACTTC

v_gene: TRBV12-3/TRBV12-4
j_gene: TRBJ2-5
d_gene: NA
abundance: NA
CDR3aa: CASSSGETQYF
CDR3nt: TGTGCCAGCAGCTCCGGAGAGACCCAGTACTTC

v_gene: TRBV9
j_gene: TRBJ2-5
d_gene: TRBD2
abundance: few
CDR3aa: CASSGSSGGARRKETQYF
CDR3nt: TGTGCCAGCAGCGGATCTAGCGGGGGGGCTCGTAGGAAAGAGACCCAGTACTTC

v_gene: TRBV11-3
j_gene: TRBJ1-2
d_gene: NA
abundance: NA
CDR3aa: CAHFGPEAVPCGYTF
CDR3nt: TGTGCACACTTCGGGCCCGAAGCGGTTCCTTGCGGCTACACCTTC

v_gene: TRBV6-1
j_gene: TRBJ2-7
d_gene: NA
abundance: NA
CDR3aa: CASSEETGLGDSEQYF
CDR3nt: TGTGCCAGCAGTGAAGAGACAGGCCTGGGGGATTCCGAGCAGTACTTC

v_gene: TRBV5-4
j_gene: TRBJ1-1
d_gene: NA
abundance: NA
CDR3aa: CASSFQGRRDTEAFF
CDR3nt: TGTGCCAGCAGCTTTCAGGGGCGTCGAGATACTGAAGCTTTCTTT

v_gene: TRBV18
j_gene: TRBJ2-7
d_gene: NA
abundance: NA
CDR3aa: CASSPKTDSYEQYF
CDR3nt: TGTGCCAGCTCACCAAAGACAGACTCCTACGAGCAGTACTTC

v_gene: TRBV6-2/TRBV6-3
j_gene: TRBJ1-2
d_gene: NA
abundance: NA
CDR3aa: CASSSGGIETF
CDR3nt: TGTGCCAGCAGTTCCGGGGGGATAGAGACCTTC

v_gene: TRBV4-2
j_gene: TRBJ2-7
d_gene: TRBD2
abundance: NA
CDR3aa: CASSRPGLAGSDEQYF
CDR3nt: TGTGCCAGCAGCCGCCCGGGACTAGCGGGGTCGGACGAGCAGTACTTC

v_gene: TRBV19
j_gene: TRBJ2-2
d_gene: NA
abundance: NA
CDR3aa: CASSTLTSGTGELFF
CDR3nt: TGTGCCAGTAGTACCCTGACAAGTGGGACCGGGGAGCTGTTTTTT

v_gene: TRBV7-8
j_gene: TRBJ2-7
d_gene: NA
abundance: NA
CDR3aa: CASGTLGYEQYF
CDR3nt: TGTGCCAGCGGGACTCTCGGGTACGAGCAGTACTTC

v_gene: TRBV7-7
j_gene: TRBJ2-2
d_gene: NA
abundance: many
CDR3aa: CASSLVQGGTGELFF
CDR3nt: TGTGCCAGCAGCTTAGTACAGGGCGGCACCGGGGAGCTGTTTTTT

v_gene: TRBV28
j_gene: TRBJ2-3
d_gene: NA
abundance: NA
CDR3aa: CASSLRDEGDTQYF
CDR3nt: TGTGCCAGCAGTTTGCGGGACGAAGGGGATACGCAGTATTTT

v_gene: TRBV4-3
j_gene: TRBJ2-1
d_gene: TRBD2
abundance: few
CDR3aa: CASSQAVRSGDNEQFF
CDR3nt: TGCGCCAGCAGCCAAGCGGTGAGAAGCGGGGACAATGAGCAGTTCTTC

v_gene: TRBV18
j_gene: TRBJ1-1
d_gene: NA
abundance: NA
CDR3aa: CASLTGIGTEAFF
CDR3nt: TGTGCCAGCCTAACAGGGATCGGCACTGAAGCTTTCTTT

v_gene: TRBV6-1
j_gene: TRBJ1-2
d_gene: NA
abundance: NA
CDR3aa: CASSDEGVVIFANYGYTF
CDR3nt: TGTGCCAGCAGTGACGAGGGGGTCGTCATTTTCGCTAACTATGGCTACACCTTC

v_gene: TRBV12-3/TRBV12-4
j_gene: TRBJ2-3
d_gene: NA
abundance: NA
CDR3aa: CASSLTQSQYF
CDR3nt: TGTGCCAGCAGTTTAACCCAGTCGCAGTATTTT

v_gene: TRBV9
j_gene: TRBJ2-3
d_gene: TRBD1
abundance: NA
CDR3aa: CASSVSGGAVEDTQYF
CDR3nt: TGTGCCAGCAGCGTATCAGGGGGCGCGGTGGAAGATACGCAGTATTTT